The TCR beta chain under discussion was sequenced for a study of blood T cell repertoires in COVID-19. Looking at the study overall: Spain, Italy and the United States supplied samples that represented acute and convalescent COVID-19. The analysed material was cDNA or gDNA that came from T cells, B-cell-depleted T cells, or PBMCs.

Original processing methods: For nucleated cells, counts were estimated from reference gene primer amplification. Assay: immunoSEQ multiplex PCR; the TCRdb copy retains only in-frame clones and omits some. The V and J calls and the clone size are those of that table, but D and trimming were determined from the DNA. The sample has 85,000 to 95,000 clones, 87% seen once. CDR1 is SGHTA and CDR2 is FQGNSA in the germline V gene. This CDR3 spans 14 amino acids. V was trimmed by 0 bases and J by 7 bases, leaving 9 bases between them. This sequence was found in a human donor with acute or convalescent COVID-19. The donor label of this sample is uncertain. Source material: peripheral blood. The chain has TRBV7-2 and TRBJ2-2; D ambiguous. The CDR3 reads CASSLAGRYGELFF. In nucleotides, the CDR3 is TGTGCCAGCAGCTTAGCTGGTAGATACGGGGAGCTGTTTTTT.